The clone carrying this TCR beta chain turned up a few times. Its antigen is unidentified. It was less than 13 ml of fresh peripheral blood that supplied the PBMCs. These data belong to a study of T cells in Graves' hyperthyroidism and ophthalmopathy. The CDR3 is 12 residues long. Germline CDR1 and CDR2: LNHDA and SQIVND (reference sequence). The ends were cut back, 4 bases at V and 9 bases at J, with 10 bases in the middle. TCR beta CDR3 regions were amplified from RNA. Carried out on the TCR CDR3, a first-round RT-PCR used the HTBI primer set. TCRdb ran MiXCR on the multiplex PCR reads and lists one entry per CDR3 protein. The data hold nearly 600,000 distinct CDR3 sequences, with around 14% observed a single time. Broader study findings: Ophthalmopathy, which appeared later, was predicted by the model a median 6.5 months before onset. Most thyroid-expanded clonotypes above 0.001 were also found in blood.

Sequencing input: blood. The V gene is TRBV19, the J gene TRBJ2-1; no definite D call. The TCR was taken from a woman aged 18-35 years with Graves' ophthalmopathy. The CDR3 nucleotides are TGTGCCAGTAGTACCCCCCCAAGTGAGCAGTTCTTC. This sequence encodes CASSTPPSEQFF.